A single TCR beta chain is shown here with its context. Its antigen is not known. The source of the sample is a study of identifying expanded T cells in peripheral blood. During the collection period, no donor immune events like infections were recorded. CDR1 is MDHEN and CDR2 is SYDVKM in the germline V gene. J lost 2 bases, V lost 8 bases, and 17 bases had no gene match. The CDR3 is made up of 18 amino acids. Findings and caveats of the study: Over about two and four weeks, about 15 and 19 clones changed, versus around 1.2 between replicates.

Sequencing was performed with immunoSEQ multiplex PCR; in TCRdb, only in-frame clones are kept and a portion is missing. The sample comprises around 130,000 clones, around 88% of which are singletons, and 8.4% rests with the top ten. The rearrangement joins TRBV28 to TRBJ1-5; TRBD1 agrees at 8 bases. The source material was blood. This TCR was sampled from a person aged 18 to 70 in good health. The chain's CDR3 is CASRTPPGTGLGNQPQHF. For the CDR3, the DNA is TGTGCCAGCCGTACCCCCCCTGGGACAGGCCTGGGCAATCAGCCCCAGCATTTT.